The clone carrying this T cell receptor beta chain was detected only a few times. Its specificity is not known. The V end was cut by 5 bases, the J end by 1 base, with 11 bases between. Germline-derived CDR1 and CDR2 are SGHTA and FQGNSA. This CDR3 region has 14 residues. With a J-beta primer mix and a sample-barcoded 5' primer, a second PCR ran 7 to 11 cycles. Via MiXCR, TCRdb re-called the 5' RACE reads, giving one row per CDR3 protein. Of fewer than 2,000,000 distinct CDR3 sequences in the sample, about two fifths were seen once. This entry belongs to a study of blood T cells in healthy people across ages. Study details: Template switching recovered approximately one barcoded beta molecule for every two T cells.

Overall study results and limits: Naive CD4+ cell counts and diversity both ran higher in long-lived than in aged donors.

Caucasian individuals from Russia who were healthy and aged about 6 to 95 acted as donors. Each donor gave ten milliliters of peripheral blood. This TCR was recovered from a human donor in good health. V and J are TRBV7-2 and TRBJ2-5, with a weak D call TRBD2 (6 bases). The material sequenced was blood. The CDR3, as DNA: TGTGCCAGCAGCCGGCGGGGCCTCCAAGAGACCCAGTACTTC. Translation gives CASSRRGLQETQYF. Based on the CDR3 plus reference TRBV7-2 and TRBJ2-5, the full variable domain is GAGVSQSPSNKVTEKGKDVELRCDPISGHTALYWYRQSLGQGLEFLIYFQGNSAPDKSGLPSDRFSAERTGGSVSTLTIQRTQQEDSAVYLCASSRRGLQETQYFGPGTRLLVL.